The TCR beta chain described here comes from a study of a mutant IDH1 vaccine in newly diagnosed glioma. Study findings and constraints: Pseudoprogression seemingly bore no relation to changes in top peripheral T cell clonotypes.

Time point: baseline, week 1 (first vaccination visit). Treatment meaning: pre-vaccination baseline after standard-of-care therapy. There were new WHO grade 3 or 4 astrocytomas in the donors, and these were IDH1-mutant and ATRX-lost. Points on this clone: The antigen is not known.

Using immunoSEQ multiplex PCR, the repertoire was profiled, and TCRdb retains in-frame clones only, with some absent. Of about 88,000 clones in the sample, about 80% were seen once. This clonotype was sampled from a man aged 40-49 years with glioma. Some clones in this sample may be carry-over from other donors' samples. The sequences come from PBMCs, collected from a glioma patient treated with radiotherapy, temozolomide or both.

The CDR3 region is CASSLRSGVKGYTF. Here the CDR3 DNA reads TGTGCCAGCAGTTTGCGGTCAGGGGTGAAAGGCTACACCTTC. The chain couples TRBV27 to TRBJ1-2, with D perhaps TRBD1 (6 bases). CDR1 and CDR2 from the germline V gene are MNHEY and SMNVEV (reference sequence). V lost 3 bases and J lost 8, with 16 bases in between. The CDR3 has 14 residues.